These T cell receptor beta chains were read from a single sample in a study of PD-L1 blockade in urothelial cancer. Clones were read by immunoSEQ multiplex PCR, and TCRdb kept only the in-frame ones, dropping some. The table has 30,000 to 40,000 clones, 75% to 90% seen once; the top ten hold 15% to 19%. The sample here was PBMCs, taken around atezolizumab (anti-PD-L1) treatment. These TCRs come from a man in his 60s with urothelial cancer. The CDR3 runs from the conserved cysteine through the conserved F or W. The D gene is left open where the match is weak. Some rows mark clone size as missing; the rest say once, few, many or name a class of expanded clone.

D gene	V gene	J gene	clone size	CDR3 protein	CDR3 DNA
.	TRBV4-1	TRBJ2-4	.	CASSQDSGYKDIQYF	TGCGCCAGCAGCCAAGATTCAGGGTATAAGGACATTCAGTACTTC
.	TRBV30	TRBJ1-1	.	CAWMRATYAFF	TGTGCCTGGATGAGGGCGACCTACGCTTTCTTT
.	TRBV21-1	TRBJ2-7	.	CASSKAPGTSGYEQYF	TGTGCCAGCAGCAAAGCCCCCGGGACTAGCGGCTACGAGCAGTACTTC
.	TRBV5-4	TRBJ1-1	.	CASSIQGSVNTEAFF	TGTGCCAGCAGCATCCAGGGGTCTGTGAACACTGAAGCTTTCTTT
TRBD2	TRBV9	TRBJ2-1	.	CASSPTSGRDPYNEQFF	TGTGCCAGCAGCCCAACTAGCGGGAGGGACCCCTACAATGAGCAGTTCTTC
TRBD1	TRBV13	TRBJ2-6	.	CASSSRTGGTGANVLTF	TGTGCCAGCAGCTCTCGGACAGGGGGAACCGGGGCCAACGTCCTGACTTTC
TRBD2	TRBV6-5	TRBJ2-2	.	CASSKGLANTGELFF	TGTGCCAGCAGTAAGGGACTAGCAAACACCGGGGAGCTGTTTTTT
.	TRBV9	TRBJ2-7	.	CASSVGGTTSSYEQYF	TGTGCCAGCAGCGTAGGGGGGACAACGAGCTCCTACGAGCAGTACTTC
TRBD1	TRBV6-4	TRBJ2-2	.	CATQRGRGTGELFF	TGTGCCACCCAGAGGGGGCGCGGCACCGGGGAGCTGTTTTTT
TRBD2	TRBV27	TRBJ2-7	.	CASSRPGRVEQYF	TGTGCCAGCAGTCGGCCGGGGAGGGTCGAGCAGTACTTC
TRBD1	TRBV9	TRBJ2-7	.	CASSVRGQGAQEQYF	TGTGCCAGCAGCGTGAGGGGACAGGGGGCGCAGGAGCAGTACTTC
.	TRBV5-1	TRBJ2-1	.	CASTNQLTGGNEQFF	TGCGCCAGCACAAACCAACTGACCGGGGGCAATGAGCAGTTCTTC
.	TRBV4-3	TRBJ2-7	.	CASSQDVGQGYEQYF	TGCGCCAGCAGCCAAGATGTTGGGCAGGGTTACGAGCAGTACTTC
TRBD2	TRBV10-2	TRBJ2-1	.	CASSRTSGMDEQFF	TGCGCCAGCAGTCGGACTAGCGGGATGGATGAGCAGTTCTTC
.	TRBV6-1	TRBJ2-7	.	CASSDLAREQYF	TGTGCCAGCAGTGATTTGGCTCGCGAGCAGTACTTC
TRBD1	TRBV5-1	TRBJ1-2	.	CASSKGTVGLTNYGYTF	TGCGCCAGCAGCAAGGGGACAGTTGGCCTCACTAACTATGGCTACACCTTC
.	TRBV5-1	TRBJ1-1	few	CASSLDRSHREAFF	TGCGCCAGCAGCTTGGATAGGAGCCACAGGGAAGCTTTCTTT
.	TRBV19	TRBJ1-1	.	CASSIPGAAEAFF	TGTGCCAGTAGTATCCCCGGTGCGGCTGAAGCTTTCTTT
.	TRBV7-2	TRBJ1-5	.	CASSDDTRPQHF	TGTGCCAGCAGTGACGACACCCGGCCCCAGCATTTT
.	TRBV5-1	TRBJ1-1	once	CASSATGNTEAFF	TGCGCCAGCAGCGCTACAGGGAACACTGAAGCTTTCTTT
TRBD1	TRBV11-1	TRBJ2-7	.	CASSPPSARTGKYEQYF	TGTGCCAGCAGCCCCCCCTCAGCGAGGACAGGGAAGTACGAGCAGTACTTC
.	TRBV7-2	TRBJ1-2	.	CASSRPGPYGYTF	TGTGCCAGCAGCCGACCGGGTCCGTATGGCTACACCTTC
.	TRBV5-8	TRBJ1-2	.	CASSTSWGAGFGYSYGYTF	TGTGCCAGCAGCACTTCCTGGGGAGCGGGATTCGGGTATAGCTATGGCTACACCTTC
.	TRBV5-1	TRBJ1-3	.	CATYLFCSGNTIYF	TGCGCCACCTACCTCTTTTGCTCTGGAAACACCATATATTTT
TRBD1	TRBV5-3	TRBJ2-6	.	CARSFLTPGQGLSGANVLTF	TGTGCCAGAAGCTTCCTGACTCCGGGACAGGGCCTCTCTGGGGCCAACGTCCTGACTTTC
.	TRBV5-1	TRBJ1-2	.	CASSLDRNYGYTF	TGCGCCAGCAGCTTGGACCGGAACTATGGCTACACCTTC
.	TRBV9	TRBJ2-5	.	CASGRSQETQYF	TGTGCCAGCGGGAGGTCCCAAGAGACCCAGTACTTC
.	TRBV6-1	TRBJ1-6	.	CASSVQQNSPLHF	TGTGCCAGCAGTGTACAACAAAATTCACCCCTCCACTTT
.	TRBV18	TRBJ1-5	.	CASSPQPSLQGRNQPQHF	TGTGCCAGCTCACCACAGCCTTCCCTACAGGGTAGGAATCAGCCCCAGCATTTT
.	TRBV11-2	TRBJ1-2	.	CASSRERVGGYTF	TGTGCCAGCAGCCGGGAAAGGGTAGGGGGCTACACCTTC
TRBD1	TRBV11-2	TRBJ2-3	once	CASSFSGQGTDTQYF	TGTGCCAGCAGCTTCTCGGGACAGGGCACAGATACGCAGTATTTT
TRBD2	TRBV5-1	TRBJ2-5	.	CASSFGTSGQQETQYF	TGCGCCAGCAGCTTCGGGACTAGCGGGCAACAAGAGACCCAGTACTTC
.	TRBV28	TRBJ1-6	few	CASSPKQTLHF	TGTGCCAGCAGTCCGAAACAGACCCTCCACTTT
.	TRBV5-1	TRBJ1-6	medium-sized	CASRREGSPLHF	TGCGCCAGCAGGCGGGAAGGCTCACCCCTCCACTTT
.	TRBV5-1	TRBJ1-4	once	CASSAEGSTNEKLFF	TGCGCCAGCAGTGCGGAGGGGTCAACTAATGAAAAACTGTTTTTT
.	TRBV27	TRBJ2-1	.	CAAGNEQFF	TGTGCCGCCGGGAATGAGCAGTTCTTC
.	TRBV6-5	TRBJ1-2	.	CAGCCSGFYGYTF	TGTGCCGGGTGCTGTAGCGGCTTCTATGGCTACACCTTC
TRBD1	TRBV11-2	TRBJ2-7	.	CASSADRAGSYEQYF	TGTGCCAGCAGCGCGGACAGGGCTGGGTCCTACGAGCAGTACTTC
.	TRBV11-2	TRBJ2-3	.	CASSLVRGSAETTDTQYF	TGTGCCAGCAGCTTAGTTCGGGGTAGCGCCGAAACCACAGATACGCAGTATTTT
.	TRBV5-1	TRBJ2-3	.	CASSPEVPSSQYF	TGCGCCAGCAGCCCCGAGGTCCCGAGCTCGCAGTATTTT
TRBD1	TRBV5-1	TRBJ2-2	.	CASSSGQGRGGELFF	TGCGCCAGCAGCTCGGGACAGGGCAGGGGCGGGGAGCTGTTTTTT
.	TRBV9	TRBJ1-6	.	CASSARPGESPLHF	TGTGCCAGCAGCGCACGACCAGGGGAGTCACCCCTCCACTTT
.	TRBV9	TRBJ2-1	.	CASSVDTSSYNEQFF	TGTGCCAGCAGCGTGGACACGAGCTCCTACAATGAGCAGTTCTTC
.	TRBV4-1	TRBJ2-6	.	CASSQASPSGSSGANVLTF	TGCGCCAGCAGCCAAGCCTCTCCCTCGGGATCCTCTGGGGCCAACGTCCTGACTTTC